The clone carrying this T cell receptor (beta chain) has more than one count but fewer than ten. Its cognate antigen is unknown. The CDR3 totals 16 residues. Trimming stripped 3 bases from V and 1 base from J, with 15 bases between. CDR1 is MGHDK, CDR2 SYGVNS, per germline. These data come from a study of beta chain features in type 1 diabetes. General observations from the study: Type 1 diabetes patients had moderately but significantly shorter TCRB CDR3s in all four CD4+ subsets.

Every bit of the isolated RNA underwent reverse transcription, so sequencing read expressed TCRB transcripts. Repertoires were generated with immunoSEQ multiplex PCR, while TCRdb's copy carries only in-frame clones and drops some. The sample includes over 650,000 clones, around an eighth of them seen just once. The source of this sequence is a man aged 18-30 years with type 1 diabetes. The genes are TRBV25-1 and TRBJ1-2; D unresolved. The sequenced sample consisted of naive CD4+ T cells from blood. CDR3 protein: CASSDLRDGDNYGYTF. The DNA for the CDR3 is TGTGCCAGCAGTGATCTAAGAGACGGAGATAACTATGGCTACACCTTC.